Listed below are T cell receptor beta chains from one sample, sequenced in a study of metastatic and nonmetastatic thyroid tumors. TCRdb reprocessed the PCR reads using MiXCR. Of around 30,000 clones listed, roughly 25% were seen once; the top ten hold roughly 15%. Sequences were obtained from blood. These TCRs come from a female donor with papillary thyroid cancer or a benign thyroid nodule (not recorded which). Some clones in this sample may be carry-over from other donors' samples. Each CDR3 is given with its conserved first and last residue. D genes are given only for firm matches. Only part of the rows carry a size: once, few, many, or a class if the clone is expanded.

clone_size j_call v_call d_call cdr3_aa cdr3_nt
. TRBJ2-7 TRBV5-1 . CASSLASGPYEQYF TGCGCCAGCAGCTTAGCCAGCGGTCCCTACGAGCAGTACTTC
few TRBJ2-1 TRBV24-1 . CATSDPTSWRLNEQFF TGTGCCACCAGTGACCCTACTAGTTGGAGGCTTAATGAGCAGTTCTTC
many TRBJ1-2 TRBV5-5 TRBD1 CASSVDRVNYGYTF TGTGCCAGCAGCGTCGACAGGGTTAACTATGGCTACACCTTC
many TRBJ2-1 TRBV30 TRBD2 CAWSRQRGYNEQFF TGTGCCTGGAGTAGACAGCGGGGGTACAATGAGCAGTTCTTC
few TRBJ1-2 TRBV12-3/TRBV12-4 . CSSSLSGRVYTF TGTTCCAGCAGTTTATCCGGTCGTGTCTACACCTTC
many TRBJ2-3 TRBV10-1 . CASSEQHTDTQYF TGCGCCAGCAGTGAGCAGCACACAGATACGCAGTATTTT
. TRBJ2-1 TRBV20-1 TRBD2 CSGRPLPAGGENEQFF TGCAGCGGCCGTCCCCTACCCGCGGGAGGGGAGAATGAGCAGTTCTTC
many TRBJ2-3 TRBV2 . CASSLQTDTDTQYF TGTGCCAGCAGCCTCCAAACCGACACAGATACGCAGTATTTT
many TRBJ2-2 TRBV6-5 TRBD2 CASRPTGKASGSRTGELFF TGTGCCAGCAGACCTACAGGGAAGGCTAGCGGGAGCAGGACCGGGGAGCTGTTTTTT
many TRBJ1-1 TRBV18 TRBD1 CASSPETGGSEAFF TGTGCCAGCTCACCAGAAACAGGGGGCTCTGAAGCTTTCTTT
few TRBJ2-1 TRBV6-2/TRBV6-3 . CASSSFVLAWYEQFF TGTGCCAGCAGTTCCTTTGTCTTAGCGTGGTATGAGCAGTTCTTC
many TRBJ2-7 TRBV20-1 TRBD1 CSASITGGGEYF TGCAGTGCTAGTATAACAGGGGGCGGGGAGTACTTC
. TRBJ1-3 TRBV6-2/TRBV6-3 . CASSFPPRTDTRNTIYF TGTGCCAGCAGTTTCCCCCCTCGGACTGATACCAGAAACACCATATACTTT
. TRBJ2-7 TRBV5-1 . CASSFSLFGTYEQYF TGCGCCAGCAGCTTTTCACTGTTCGGAACCTACGAGCAGTACTTC
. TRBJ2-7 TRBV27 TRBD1 CATRPGTGNSYEQYF TGTGCCACCCGCCCCGGGACAGGTAATTCCTACGAGCAGTACTTC
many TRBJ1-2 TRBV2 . CASSGDLYYGYTF TGTGCCAGCAGTGGGGACCTTTACTATGGCTACACCTTC
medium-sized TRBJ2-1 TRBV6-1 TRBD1 CATTGTGLNEQFF TGTGCCACTACCGGGACAGGGCTAAATGAGCAGTTCTTC
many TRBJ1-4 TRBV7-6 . CASSQFGGREEKLFF TGTGCCAGCAGCCAATTTGGGGGGCGGGAAGAAAAACTGTTTTTT
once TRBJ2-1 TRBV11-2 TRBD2 CASSPRRLAAYNEQFF TGTGCCAGCAGCCCCCGGCGACTAGCGGCCTACAATGAGCAGTTCTTC
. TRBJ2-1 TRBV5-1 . CANSLVLARNEQFF TGCGCCAACAGCCTCGTACTAGCTAGGAATGAGCAGTTCTTC
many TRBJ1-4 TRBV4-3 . CASSQDQWEKLFF TGCGCCAGCAGCCAAGATCAGTGGGAAAAACTGTTTTTT
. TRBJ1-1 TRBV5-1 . CASSLIQGTEAFF TGCGCCAGCAGCTTGATACAGGGCACTGAAGCTTTCTTT
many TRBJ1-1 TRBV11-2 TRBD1 CASSSWTGDTEAFF TGTGCCAGCAGCTCTTGGACAGGGGACACTGAAGCTTTCTTT
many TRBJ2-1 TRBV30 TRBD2 CAWSGGLEYNEQFF TGTGCCTGGAGTGGGGGACTAGAATACAATGAGCAGTTCTTC
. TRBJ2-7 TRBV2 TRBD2 CSLVLEATSGRAGYEQYF TGTTCCCTCGTCCTCGAGGCGACTAGCGGGAGGGCGGGCTACGAGCAGTACTTC
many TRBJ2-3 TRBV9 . CASSVGSSVETDTQYF TGTGCCAGCAGCGTAGGATCTAGCGTGGAGACAGATACGCAGTATTTT
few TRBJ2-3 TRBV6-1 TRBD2 CASSGGSGGADTQYF TGTGCCAGCAGTGGGGGTAGCGGGGGTGCAGATACGCAGTATTTT
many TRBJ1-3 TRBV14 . CASSQFGNTIYF TGTGCCAGCAGCCAATTCGGAAACACCATATATTTT
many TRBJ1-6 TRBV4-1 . CASSQRGVDSPLHF TGCGCCAGCAGCCAAAGGGGGGTGGATTCACCCCTCCACTTT
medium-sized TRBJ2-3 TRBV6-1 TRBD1 CATSGTGTDTQYF TGTGCCACCTCCGGGACAGGCACAGATACGCAGTATTTT
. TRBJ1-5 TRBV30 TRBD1 CAWTSGGQYSNQPQHF TGTGCCTGGACTTCAGGGGGCCAATATAGCAATCAGCCCCAGCATTTT
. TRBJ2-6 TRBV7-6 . CASSSQTVAGANVLTF TGTGCCAGCAGCTCTCAGACAGTGGCTGGGGCCAACGTCCTGACTTTC
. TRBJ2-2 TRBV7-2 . CASSLVGDIGETFF TGTGCCAGCAGCTTAGTCGGGGACATCGGGGAGACGTTTTTT
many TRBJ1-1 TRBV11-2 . CASSLANGEAFF TGTGCCAGCAGCTTAGCCAATGGTGAAGCTTTCTTT
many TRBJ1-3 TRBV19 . CASSIAGNSGNTIYF TGTGCCAGTAGTATCGCAGGGAACTCAGGAAACACCATATATTTT
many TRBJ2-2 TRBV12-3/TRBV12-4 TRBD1 CASSHGQGRAGELFF TGTGCCAGCAGTCATGGACAGGGGAGGGCCGGGGAGCTGTTTTTT
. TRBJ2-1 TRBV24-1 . CATRKTEYNEQFF TGTGCCACTCGAAAGACGGAATACAATGAGCAGTTCTTC
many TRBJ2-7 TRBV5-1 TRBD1 CASSWGDRVHEQYF TGCGCCAGCAGCTGGGGGGACAGGGTTCACGAGCAGTACTTC
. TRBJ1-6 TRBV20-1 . CSASRSRNSPLHF TGCAGTGCGTCTAGGAGTCGCAATTCACCCCTCCACTTT
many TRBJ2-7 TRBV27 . CASSLVQGNYEQYF TGTGCCAGCAGTTTGGTTCAGGGAAACTACGAGCAGTACTTC
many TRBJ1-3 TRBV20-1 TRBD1 CSARDRQGAGNTIYF TGCAGTGCTAGAGATAGACAGGGGGCTGGAAACACCATATATTTT
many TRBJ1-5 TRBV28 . CASTPGTVLSQHF TGTGCCAGCACCCCCGGGACCGTCCTGTCCCAGCATTTT
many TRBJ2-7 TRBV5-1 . CASTTEVSYEQYF TGCGCCAGCACCACTGAAGTCTCCTACGAGCAGTACTTC
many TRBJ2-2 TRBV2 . CASSDRARTGELFF TGTGCCAGCAGTGATCGGGCAAGGACCGGGGAGCTGTTTTTT
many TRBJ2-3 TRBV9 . CASSPPGNTDTQYF TGTGCCAGCAGCCCCCCGGGGAACACAGATACGCAGTATTTT
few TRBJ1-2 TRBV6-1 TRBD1 CASSPSGQGAYGYTF TGTGCCAGCAGTCCAAGCGGACAGGGAGCTTATGGCTACACCTTC
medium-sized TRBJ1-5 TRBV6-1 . CASSDLGGSNQPQHF TGTGCCAGCAGTGACTTAGGTGGGAGCAATCAGCCCCAGCATTTT
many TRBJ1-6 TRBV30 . CAWSALSLHF TGTGCCTGGAGTGCGCTATCCCTCCACTTT
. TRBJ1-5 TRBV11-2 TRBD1 CASSLGTGISNQPQHF TGTGCCAGCAGCCTCGGGACAGGGATAAGCAATCAGCCCCAGCATTTT
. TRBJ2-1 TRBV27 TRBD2 CASSEAGTSNEQFF TGTGCCAGCAGTGAAGCGGGGACTTCAAATGAGCAGTTCTTC
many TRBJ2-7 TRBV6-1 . CASSPREEREQYF TGTGCCAGCAGCCCCAGGGAAGAACGAGAGCAGTACTTC
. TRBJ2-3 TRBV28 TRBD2 CASSGGGPRTSGRKTDTQYF TGTGCCAGCAGTGGGGGAGGACCTCGGACTAGCGGGAGGAAGACAGATACGCAGTATTTT